The sequence of this TCR beta chain was determined in a study of OX40 agonist ivuxolimab in advanced cancers. About the full investigation: Ivuxolimab was an agonistic, fully human IgG2 monoclonal antibody directed against OX40 (CD134), a costimulatory receptor. Intravenous ivuxolimab was administered to patients every 2 weeks at six dose levels: 0.01, 0.1, 0.3, 1.5, 3 and 10 mg/kg. Among the roughly 50 dose-escalation patients, 19 had hepatocellular carcinoma, 15 or so melanoma, 9 renal cell carcinoma and 9 head and neck cancer. In the dose-escalation cohort, more than 75% of patients were male, and the mean age was approximately 55 years, with a range of roughly 23 to 85. Patients were allowed to have had prior anti-PD-1, anti-PD-L1 or anti-CTLA-4 therapy, and around 37% of the dose-escalation patients had previously received checkpoint inhibitors. Three dose-escalation patients achieved partial responses, one with hepatocellular carcinoma and two with cutaneous melanoma. The point of sequencing TCRbeta in the periphery was to test whether ivuxolimab changed TCR sequence diversity and drove clonal T-cell expansion. The paper reports the monotherapy dose-escalation portion (N = 52 patients) of the phase I ivuxolimab trial.

The study at large found these results: Low levels of normalized T-cell clonal expansion were also shown by some nonresponding patients. Antigen specificity was not determined for the clonally expanded peripheral T cells. At doses of 0.1 to 3.0 mg/kg, clonal expansion of both CD4+ and CD8+ T cells in blood was seen between baseline and week 6. Partial responders in the 0.1-3.0 mg/kg groups had among the lowest normalized peripheral clonal expansion, especially among CD8+ T cells. After ivuxolimab, CD8+ T cells had more expanded clones than CD4+ T cells on average.

Points on this clone: It lacks a known antigen. No clone much larger than this one lies a single base away; base qualities are absent.

Genomic DNA was isolated from the sorted cells so that the TCRbeta CDR3 region could be sequenced. TCRbeta CDR3 regions were sequenced using the immunoSEQ Assay. In its TCRdb copy, this immuneACCESS table keeps in-frame sequences only and misses some clones. Where compared with another copy, unresolved V genes explain less than half of these, and the others have no known cause. Within this sample are 100,000 to 120,000 clones, with over 85% of them counted one time only. The ten largest account for less than 0.3% of the sample. V is reduced by 7 bases and J by 0 bases, leaving a spacing of 7 bases between them. The germline V gene yields MDHEN for CDR1 and SYDVKM for CDR2. The CDR3 runs 14 residues from the cysteine to the phenylalanine. Only the CDR3 region is kept as DNA, spanning 42 bases read in frame from base 1. The trial excluded patients who had a history of autoimmune disease or who were on systemic immunosuppression. Peripheral blood for TCR sequencing was collected from all dose cohorts at baseline, on cycle 4 day 1, and on cycle 7 day 1. The samples were drawn from a first-in-human, open-label, multicenter phase I dose-escalation trial of ivuxolimab. The trial enrolled adults with locally advanced or metastatic head and neck squamous cell, hepatocellular, melanoma or renal cell carcinoma. Before TCR sequencing, CD4+ T cells and CD8+ T cells from peripheral blood were sorted into separate populations.

The TCR comes from an adult with an advanced solid tumor such as melanoma, head and neck, liver or kidney cancer. Sequenced here: CD4+ or CD8+ T cells sorted from blood, sampled in a trial of the OX40 agonist ivuxolimab. The sequence is built from TRBV28 and TRBJ1-6; no D gene is confidently identified. Read as DNA, the sequence is TGTGCCAGCAAGGGAGACTCCTATAATTCACCCCTCCACTTT. It is translated as CASKGDSYNSPLHF.